One sample yielded the 2 T cell receptor beta chains listed below, sequenced in a study of cytomegalovirus exposure and HLA in healthy donors. It was with 60 Vbeta and 13 Jbeta primers that the PCR ran. Only in-frame clones appear in the TCRdb table, and some are missing; sequencing was by immunoSEQ multiplex PCR. The table shows 90,000 to 150,000 clones, with around 67% occurring only once. The sequencing input was PBMCs. These receptors originate from a woman in her 40s in good health and CMV-seronegative.

The chain couples TRBV14 to TRBJ1-5; D might be TRBD1 (5 bases). The CDR3 runs to 17 residues. Trimming cost V 1 base and J 3 bases, with 16 bases left between them. Looked up from germline, CDR1 is SGHDN and CDR2 is FVKESK. The chain's CDR3 is CASSQGATGGFNQPQHF. The DNA of the CDR3 is TGTGCCAGCAGCCAAGGGGCGACGGGGGGATTCAATCAGCCCCAGCATTTT. Based on the CDR3 plus reference TRBV14 and TRBJ1-5, the full variable domain is EAGVTQFPSHSVIEKGQTVTLRCDPISGHDNLYWYRRVMGKEIKFLLHFVKESKQDESGMPNNRFLAERTGGTYSTLKVQPAELEDSGVYFCASSQGATGGFNQPQHFGDGTRLSIL.

The rearrangement uses TRBV5-1 and TRBJ2-2; possibly TRBD2 for D (6 bases). This CDR3 is 15 amino acids long. Germline loops: CDR1 SGHRS, CDR2 YFSETQ. The V end lost 4 bases, the J end lost 4 bases, and 14 bases lay between the germline ends. This CDR3 is CASSPGTQVTGELFF. CDR3 DNA: TGCGCCAGCAGCCCCGGGACTCAGGTCACCGGGGAGCTGTTTTTT.